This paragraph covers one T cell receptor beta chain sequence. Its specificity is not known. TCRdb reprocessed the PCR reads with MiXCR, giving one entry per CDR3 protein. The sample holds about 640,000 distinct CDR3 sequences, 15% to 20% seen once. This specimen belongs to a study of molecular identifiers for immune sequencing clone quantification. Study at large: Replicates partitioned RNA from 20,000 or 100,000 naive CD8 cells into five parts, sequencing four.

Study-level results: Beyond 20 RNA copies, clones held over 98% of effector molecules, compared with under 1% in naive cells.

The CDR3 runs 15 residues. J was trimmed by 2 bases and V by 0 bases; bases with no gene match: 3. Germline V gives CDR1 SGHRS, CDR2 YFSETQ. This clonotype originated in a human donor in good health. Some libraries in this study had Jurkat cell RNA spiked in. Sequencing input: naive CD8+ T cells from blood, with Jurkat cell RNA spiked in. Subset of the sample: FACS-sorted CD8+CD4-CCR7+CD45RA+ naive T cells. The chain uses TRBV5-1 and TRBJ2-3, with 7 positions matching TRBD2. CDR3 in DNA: TGCGCCAGCAGCTTGGGGGACTACTCCACAGATACGCAGTATTTT. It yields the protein CASSLGDYSTDTQYF.